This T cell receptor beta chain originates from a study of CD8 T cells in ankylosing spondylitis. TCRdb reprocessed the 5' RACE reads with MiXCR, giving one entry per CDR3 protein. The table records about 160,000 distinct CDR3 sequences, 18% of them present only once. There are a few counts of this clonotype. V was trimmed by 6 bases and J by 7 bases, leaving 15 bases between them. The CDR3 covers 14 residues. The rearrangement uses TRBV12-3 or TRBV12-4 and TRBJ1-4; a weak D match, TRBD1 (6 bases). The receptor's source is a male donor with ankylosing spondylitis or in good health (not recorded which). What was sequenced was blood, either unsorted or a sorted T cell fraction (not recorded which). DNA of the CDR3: TGTGCCAGCAGCGCCAGGCAGGGGCGTGAAAAACTGTTTTTT. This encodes CASSARQGREKLFF.